Reported below is one T cell receptor beta chain. Its antigen specificity is not known. Per-base quality was not reported, and no clone a single base away is much larger than it. CDR1 and CDR2 are read off the germline V gene as SGHRS and YFSETQ. The CDR3 spans 15 residues, from the cysteine through the phenylalanine. The kept DNA is CDR3 alone, 45 bases in frame from the first base. The germline V and J ends show losses of 0 bases and 7 bases respectively, and no gene match explains 2 bases of the junction. Library construction relied on the immunoSEQ multiplex PCR assay. DNA from the CD4+ T cells that had been cultured and isolated underwent TCR beta CDR3 sequencing. Concerning the study's data processing: Non-productive TCR sequences were discarded, and reads were trimmed to the CDR3 region, with only CDR3s of 7 or more amino acids retained. Antigen-specific clonotypes were identified using the MANAFEST web app by comparison of expansion in peptide wells against reference cultures. To count as positive, a clone had to show expansion at FDR<0.05 compared with the reference and with all other wells, an odds ratio above 5, and a frequency above 0.1% in two replicate wells. A clonotype was defined as cross-reactive if the clonotype was significantly expanded both in SARS-CoV-2 spike wells and in at least one common cold coronavirus spike condition. Using the stringdist R package, CDR3 similarity was measured by Levenshtein distance, and unrooted trees were constructed with ape in R 3.6.1. TCRdb stores this immuneACCESS table with in-frame sequences only. Part of the clones is absent; in the studies checked, under half of the shortfall reflects unresolved V genes, and no reason is known for the rest. V and J calls and clone size are copied from that table; D and trimming were computed from the DNA. This sample comprises some 63,000 clones, 72% of them detected only once. 20% to 25% of the sample lies in the top ten.

The data belong to a study of vaccination effects on CD4 cells after COVID-19 (dated by TCRdb to 2021 to 2024). Study-level background: To identify antigen-specific CD4+ T cell clonotypes by their expansion, the ViraFEST assay first stimulated PBMC with viral peptide pools and then applied TCR sequencing. The Oncomine TCR Beta short-read assay on an Illumina iSeq 100 was used to sequence cultures from other donors in the study. Each well held two million PBMC cultured in IMDM containing roughly 5.1% human AB serum, 8 to 10 IU/ml IL-2 and gentamicin, along with around 9.1 ug/ml peptides. Pre-vaccine samples were collected from a couple of convalescent patients 16 days and one week before the first dose, corresponding to 142 and 148 days after COVID-19 diagnosis. SARS-CoV-2 spike-specific CD4+ TCR repertoires were compared before and after mRNA vaccination in COVID-19 convalescent patients and in infection-naive vaccine recipients. A total of more than 8 COVID-19 convalescent patients and a handful of SARS-CoV-2-naive healthy vaccine recipients were included in the full study. Two doses of either the BNT162b2 or the mRNA-1273 mRNA SARS-CoV-2 vaccine were administered to participants. The study at large found these results: Limitations of the study were the small number of convalescent patients and the absence of early post-infection timepoints. Among convalescent patients, the spike-reactive repertoire after vaccination was made up mainly of new vaccine-induced clones that were largely distinct from the clones induced by infection. Both infection-induced and vaccine-induced clones contracted markedly at late post-vaccination timepoints, which is consistent with waning T cell responses.

After around ten days of culture, CD4+ T cells were isolated with the EasySep CD4+ T cell isolation kit. Convalescent patients had PCR-confirmed SARS-CoV-2 infection between March and December 2020, before Alpha, Beta and Delta variants emerged in the United States. Half of the culture medium was replaced with fresh IL-2-containing medium on days 3 and 7. Each peptide stimulation condition was cultured in triplicate wells unless otherwise noted. PBMC were separated from whole blood using Ficoll-Paque Plus gradient centrifugation and were then either cryopreserved at -140C or used fresh. The QIAamp micro DNA kit was used to extract genomic DNA from the cultured CD4+ T cells.

The rearranged segments are TRBV5-1 and TRBJ2-1; 12 central nucleotides agree with TRBD2. The sequence was obtained from a human donor who had a prior SARS-CoV-2 infection. Sample: CD4+ T cells from PBMCs cultured without peptide, taken before COVID-19 vaccination. The CDR3 loop reads CASSLGLAGVNEQFF. The DNA sequence is as follows: TGCGCCAGCAGCTTGGGACTAGCGGGAGTAAATGAGCAGTTCTTC.